This section outlines one T cell receptor beta chain sequence together with its context. The antigen is undetermined. The germline gene is not matched at one end of the junction; a read error may be the cause. As defined, naive CD8 cells were CD45RO-negative and positively selected for CCR7, with terminally differentiated effector memory CD45RA+ cells excluded. Within Nashville, Tennessee resided all donors, each a Caucasian adult. This entry comes from a study of shared clonotypes between healthy human individuals. Methods used by the authors: From ImmunoSEQ came sequences covering only the junction and carrying no quality scores, so filtering differed. Assay used: immunoSEQ multiplex PCR; TCRdb lists only in-frame clones, some missing. Clone size and V and J calls were adopted from that table, with D and trimming inferred from the DNA. The data hold 750,000 to 1,000,000 clones, with around 92% observed a single time.

The study's findings and limits: Naive subsets, compared against memory subsets, generally had larger estimated richness values.

The specimen sequenced was naive CD8+ T cells sorted from blood. The receptor was isolated from a man aged 25-40 years in good health.

CDR3 residues: CASSIDGVNVLTF. Here the CDR3 DNA reads TGTGCCAGTAGTATAGATGGGGTCAACGTCCTGACTTTC. The chain recombines TRBV19 with TRBJ2-6; D is uncertain. From germline, CDR1 is LNHDA and CDR2 SQIVND (reference sequence). The CDR3 runs 13 residues.